This T cell receptor beta chain was captured in a study of human T cells and chemical hapten exposure. CDR1 is WNHNN, CDR2 SYGVQD, per germline (reference sequence). V was cut by 10 bases and J by 6 bases, with 12 bases left in between. The CDR3 extends over 12 amino acids. Unique molecular identifiers were attached to individual cDNA molecules within the library. TCRdb processed the RACE reads anew with MiXCR; each CDR3 protein has one entry. The sample lists about 290,000 distinct CDR3 sequences, approximately 7.5% occurring once. Time point given: pre-sensitization, week 0. Treatment of the sample: therapeutic diphenylcyclopropenone sensitization with weekly scalp DPC. On this clonotype: A much larger clone differs from this one at a single base, so this may be a read error.

The input for sequencing was whole blood, taken in connection with sensitization to the hapten diphenylcyclopropenone (DPC). This sequence joins TRBV10-1 and TRBJ2-2; the D is unclear. This clonotype was sampled from a man younger than 35 with alopecia areata. Some clones in this sample may be carry-over from other donors' samples. The CDR3 reads CAKLQCSGELFF. In DNA form, the CDR3 reads TGCGCCAAACTACAGTGTTCCGGGGAGCTGTTTTTT.